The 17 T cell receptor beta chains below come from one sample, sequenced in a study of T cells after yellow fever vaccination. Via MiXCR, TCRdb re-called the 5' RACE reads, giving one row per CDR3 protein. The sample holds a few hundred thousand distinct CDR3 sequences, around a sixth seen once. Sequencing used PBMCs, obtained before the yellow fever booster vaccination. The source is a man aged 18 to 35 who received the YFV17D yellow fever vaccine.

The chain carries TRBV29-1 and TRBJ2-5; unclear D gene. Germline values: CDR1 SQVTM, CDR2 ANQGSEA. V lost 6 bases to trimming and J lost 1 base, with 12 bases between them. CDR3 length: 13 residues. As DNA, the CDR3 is TGCAGCGTCGCCTGGACGGTCCAAGAGACCCAGTACTTC. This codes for CSVAWTVQETQYF. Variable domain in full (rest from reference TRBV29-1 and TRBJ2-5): SAVISQKPSRDICQRGTSLTIQCQVDSQVTMMFWYRQQPGQSLTLIATANQGSEATYESGFVIDKFPISRPNLTFSTLTVSNMSPEDSSIYLCSVAWTVQETQYFGPGTRLLVL.

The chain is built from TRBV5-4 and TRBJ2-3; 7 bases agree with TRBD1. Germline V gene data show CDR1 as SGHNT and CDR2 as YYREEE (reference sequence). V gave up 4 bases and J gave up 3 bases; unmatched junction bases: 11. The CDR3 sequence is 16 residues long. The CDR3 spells CASSLGQPRVTDTQYF. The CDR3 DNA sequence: TGTGCCAGCAGCCTGGGACAGCCTAGGGTGACAGATACGCAGTATTTT. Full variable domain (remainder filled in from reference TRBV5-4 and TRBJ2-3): ETGVTQSPTHLIKTRGQQVTLRCSSQSGHNTVSWYQQALGQGPQFIFQYYREEENGRGNFPPRFSGLQFPNYSSELNVNALELDDSALYLCASSLGQPRVTDTQYFGPGTRLTVL.

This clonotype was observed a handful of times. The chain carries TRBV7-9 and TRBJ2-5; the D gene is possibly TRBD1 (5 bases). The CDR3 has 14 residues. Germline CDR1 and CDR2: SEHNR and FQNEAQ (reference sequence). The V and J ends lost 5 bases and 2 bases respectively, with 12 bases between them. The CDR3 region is CASSPDSLQETQYF. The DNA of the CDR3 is TGTGCCAGCAGCCCAGACAGCCTACAAGAGACCCAGTACTTC. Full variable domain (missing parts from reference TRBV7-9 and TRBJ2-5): DTGVSQNPRHKITKRGQNVTFRCDPISEHNRLYWYRQTLGQGPEFLTYFQNEAQLEKSRLLSDRFSAERPKGSFSTLEIQRTEQGDSAMYLCASSPDSLQETQYFGPGTRLLVL.

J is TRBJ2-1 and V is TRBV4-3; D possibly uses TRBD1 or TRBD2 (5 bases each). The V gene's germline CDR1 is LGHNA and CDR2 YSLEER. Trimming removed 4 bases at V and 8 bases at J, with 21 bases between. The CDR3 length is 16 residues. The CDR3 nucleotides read TGCGCCAGCAGCCTGAGGGCCTTAGGGGAGAAGGATGAGCAGTTCTTC. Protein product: CASSLRALGEKDEQFF.

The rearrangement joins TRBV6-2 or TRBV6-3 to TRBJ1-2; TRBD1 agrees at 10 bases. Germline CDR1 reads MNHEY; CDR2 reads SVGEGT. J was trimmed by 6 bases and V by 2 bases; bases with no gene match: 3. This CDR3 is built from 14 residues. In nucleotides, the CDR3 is TGTGCCAGCAGTTACCCCGGGACAGGGGATGGCTACACCTTC. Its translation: CASSYPGTGDGYTF.

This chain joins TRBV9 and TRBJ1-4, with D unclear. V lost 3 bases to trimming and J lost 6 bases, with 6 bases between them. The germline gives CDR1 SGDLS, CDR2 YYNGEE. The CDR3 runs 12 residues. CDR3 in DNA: TGTGCCAGCAGCGCTTACGATGAAAAACTGTTTTTT. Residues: CASSAYDEKLFF. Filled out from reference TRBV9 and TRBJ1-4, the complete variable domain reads DSGVTQTPKHLITATGQRVTLRCSPRSGDLSVYWYQQSLDQGLQFLIQYYNGEERAKGNILERFSAQQFPDLHSELNLSSLELGDSALYFCASSAYDEKLFFGSGTQLSVL.

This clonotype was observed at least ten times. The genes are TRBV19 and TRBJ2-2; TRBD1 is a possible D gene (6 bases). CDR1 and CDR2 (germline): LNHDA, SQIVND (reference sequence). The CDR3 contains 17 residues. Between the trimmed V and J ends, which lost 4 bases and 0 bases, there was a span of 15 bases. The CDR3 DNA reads TGTGCCAGTAGTACATCAAGGGGACAAGCGAACACCGGGGAGCTGTTTTTT. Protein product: CASSTSRGQANTGELFF.

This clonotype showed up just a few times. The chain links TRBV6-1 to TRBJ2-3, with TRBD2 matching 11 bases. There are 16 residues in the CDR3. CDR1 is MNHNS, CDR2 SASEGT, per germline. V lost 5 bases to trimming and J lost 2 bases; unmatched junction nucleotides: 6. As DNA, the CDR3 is TGTGCCAGCAGTCACCTAGCGGGGGGATACACAGATACGCAGTATTTT. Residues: CASSHLAGGYTDTQYF.

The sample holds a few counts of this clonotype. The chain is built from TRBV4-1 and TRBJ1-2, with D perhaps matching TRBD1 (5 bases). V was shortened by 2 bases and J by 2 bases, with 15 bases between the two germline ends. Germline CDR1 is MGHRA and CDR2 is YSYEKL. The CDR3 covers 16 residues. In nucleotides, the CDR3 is TGCGCCAGCAGCCAAAAGGAAGGACAAGCCAACTATGGCTACACCTTC. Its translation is CASSQKEGQANYGYTF.

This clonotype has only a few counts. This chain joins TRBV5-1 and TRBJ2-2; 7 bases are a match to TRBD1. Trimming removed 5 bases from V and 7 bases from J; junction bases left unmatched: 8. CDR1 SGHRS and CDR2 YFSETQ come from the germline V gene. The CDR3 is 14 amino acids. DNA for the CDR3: TGCGCCAGCAGTAAGGACAGGCCGATCGGGGAGCTGTTTTTT. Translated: CASSKDRPIGELFF.

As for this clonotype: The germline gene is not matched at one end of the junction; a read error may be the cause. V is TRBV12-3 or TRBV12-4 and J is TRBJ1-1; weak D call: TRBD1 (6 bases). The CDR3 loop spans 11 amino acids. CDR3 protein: CAQGRGTEAFF. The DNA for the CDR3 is TGCGCACAGGGCCGAGGGACTGAAGCTTTCTTT.

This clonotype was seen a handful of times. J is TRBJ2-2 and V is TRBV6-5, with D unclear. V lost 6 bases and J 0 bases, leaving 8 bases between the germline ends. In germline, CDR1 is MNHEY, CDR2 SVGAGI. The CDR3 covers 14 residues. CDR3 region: CASRRLANTGELFF. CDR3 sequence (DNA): TGTGCCAGCAGGCGCCTCGCGAACACCGGGGAGCTGTTTTTT.

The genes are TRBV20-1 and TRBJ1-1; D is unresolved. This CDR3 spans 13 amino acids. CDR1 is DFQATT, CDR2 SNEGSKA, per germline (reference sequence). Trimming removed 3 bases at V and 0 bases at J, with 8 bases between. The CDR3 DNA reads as TGCAGTGCTAGGTTAGGTCTGAACACTGAAGCTTTCTTT. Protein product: CSARLGLNTEAFF.

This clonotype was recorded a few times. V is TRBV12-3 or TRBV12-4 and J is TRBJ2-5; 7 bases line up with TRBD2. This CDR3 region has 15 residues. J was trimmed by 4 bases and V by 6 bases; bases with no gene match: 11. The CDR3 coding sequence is TGTGCCAGCAGCCCCAGGGAGGGAAGGGTAGAGACCCAGTACTTC. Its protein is CASSPREGRVETQYF.

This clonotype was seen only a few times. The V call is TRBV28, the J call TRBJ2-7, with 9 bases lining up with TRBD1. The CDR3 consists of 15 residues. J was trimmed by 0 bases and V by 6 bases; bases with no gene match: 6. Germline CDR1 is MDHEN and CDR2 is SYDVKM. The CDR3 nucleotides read TGTGCCAGCAGGTCTGGACAGGGGTCCTCCTACGAGCAGTACGTC. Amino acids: CASRSGQGSSYEQYV.

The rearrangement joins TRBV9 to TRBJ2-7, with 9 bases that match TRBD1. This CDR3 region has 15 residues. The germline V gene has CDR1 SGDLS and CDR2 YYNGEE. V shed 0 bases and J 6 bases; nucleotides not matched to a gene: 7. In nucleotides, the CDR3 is TGTGCCAGCAGCGTAGGGGGACAGGGACTCTCCGAGCAGTACTTC. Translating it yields CASSVGGQGLSEQYF. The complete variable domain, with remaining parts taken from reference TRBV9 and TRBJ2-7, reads DSGVTQTPKHLITATGQRVTLRCSPRSGDLSVYWYQQSLDQGLQFLIQYYNGEERAKGNILERFSAQQFPDLHSELNLSSLELGDSALYFCASSVGGQGLSEQYFGPGTRLTVT.

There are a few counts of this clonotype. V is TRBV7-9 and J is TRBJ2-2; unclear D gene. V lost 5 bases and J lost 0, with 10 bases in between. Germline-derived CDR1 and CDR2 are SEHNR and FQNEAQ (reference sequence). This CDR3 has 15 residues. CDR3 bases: TGTGCCAGCAGCGCCCGGGCCCCGAACACCGGGGAGCTGTTTTTT. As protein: CASSARAPNTGELFF.